The entry below gives a single T cell receptor (beta chain) sequence along with its context. This specimen belongs to a study of sequential checkpoint blockade in melanoma. Study-wide background: Arm A got nivolumab then ipilimumab; arm B the reverse, 1:1. Both treatment sequences were followed by maintenance nivolumab.

Noted treatment: randomized to nivolumab then ipilimumab (arm A) or the reverse (arm B). This CDR3 comprises 15 residues. Germline values: CDR1 SGDLS, CDR2 YYNGEE. V lost 0 bases and J 4 bases, leaving 13 bases between the germline ends. TCRdb keeps only in-frame clones here, not all; method: immunoSEQ multiplex PCR. Of about 17,000 clones listed, roughly four fifths are singletons. The origin of this receptor is a human donor with melanoma. Sample: CD8+ T cells sorted from blood (inferred from file names), taken from a patient given nivolumab and ipilimumab in sequence. V usage is TRBV9 and J usage is TRBJ2-5, with a weak D call TRBD2 (5 bases). CDR3 in amino acids: CASSVAEGSVETQYF. CDR3 DNA: TGTGCCAGCAGCGTAGCTGAGGGTTCGGTAGAGACCCAGTACTTC.